One sample yielded the 19 T cell receptor beta chains listed below, sequenced in a study of OX40 agonist ivuxolimab in advanced cancers. Clones were read by immunoSEQ multiplex PCR, and TCRdb kept only the in-frame ones, dropping some. The data show about 100,000 clones, 80% to 95% seen once. The sample was CD4+ or CD8+ T cells sorted from blood, taken in a trial of the OX40 agonist ivuxolimab. These receptor sequences come from an adult with an advanced solid tumor such as melanoma, head and neck, liver or kidney cancer.

The chain uses TRBV30 and TRBJ2-5; D is unclear. Trimming removed 8 bases at V and 13 bases at J, with 17 bases between. The CDR3 has 10 amino acids. CDR1 GTSNPN and CDR2 SVGIG come from the germline V gene (reference sequence). The CDR3 reads CATGGLELYF. CDR3 DNA sequence: TGTGCCACGGGTGGGTTAGAATTGTACTTC. The variable domain in full, with the rest retrieved from reference TRBV30 and TRBJ2-5, is SQTIHQWPATLVQPVGSPLSLECTVEGTSNPNLYWYRQAAGRGLQLLFYSVGIGQISSEVPQNLSASRPQDRQFILSSKKLLLSDSGFYLCATGGLELYFGPGTRLLVL.

The V gene is TRBV4-2, the J gene TRBJ2-1; 13 bases match TRBD2. Looked up from germline, CDR1 is LGHNA and CDR2 is YNFKEQ. The CDR3 sequence is 17 residues long. V shed 3 bases, J shed 7 bases, and the junction held 9 bases outside the gene matches. CDR3 amino acids: CASSQSQLAGGPNEQFF. The CDR3 DNA reads TGTGCCAGCAGCCAGTCCCAACTAGCGGGAGGGCCAAATGAGCAGTTCTTC.

The CDR3 protein is CASSGQYNQPQHF. DNA of the CDR3: TGTGCCAGTAGTGGACAGTACAATCAGCCCCAGCATTTT. The V gene is TRBV19, the J gene TRBJ1-5; maybe TRBD1 (6 bases). Germline CDR1 reads LNHDA; CDR2 reads SQIVND (reference sequence). The CDR3 loop spans 13 amino acids. V shed 5 bases and J shed 3 bases, with 8 bases lying between them. Together with reference TRBV19 and TRBJ1-5, the CDR3 gives the full variable domain: DGGITQSPKYLFRKEGQNVTLSCEQNLNHDAMYWYRQDPGQGLRLIYYSQIVNDFQKGDIAEGYSVSREKKESFPLTVTSAQKNPTAFYLCASSGQYNQPQHFGDGTRLSIL.

The chain couples TRBV15 to TRBJ2-2; D ambiguous. The CDR3 extends over 15 amino acids. Trimming removed 0 bases at V and 4 bases at J, with 9 bases between. In germline, CDR1 is LNHNV, CDR2 YYDKDF (reference sequence). The DNA for the CDR3 is TGTGCCACCAGCAGAGAAAGGGAAGGCACCGGGGAGCTGTTTTTT. This gives the protein CATSREREGTGELFF.

The genes are TRBV28 and TRBJ2-3; TRBD2 agrees at 9 bases. CDR3 length equals 16 residues. Germline-derived CDR1 and CDR2 are MDHEN and SYDVKM. Unmatched junction bases numbered 12, after V lost 5 bases and J lost 6 bases. Here the CDR3 DNA reads TGTGCCAGCAGTCCCGTGGGTAGCGGGAGTGGCGATACGCAGTATTTT. Translation: CASSPVGSGSGDTQYF.

This chain joins TRBV20-1 and TRBJ2-3; D is uncertain. The CDR3 consists of 11 residues. V shed 4 bases and J shed 6 bases, with 8 bases lying between them. CDR1 is DFQATT, CDR2 SNEGSKA, per germline (reference sequence). In nucleotides, the CDR3 is TGCAGTGCTACCCACGGGGATACGCAGTATTTT. Protein: CSATHGDTQYF.

This clone was recorded a few times. The chain uses TRBV7-2 and TRBJ1-2; D remains unclear. Germline V gene sequence: CDR1 SGHTA, CDR2 FQGNSA. CDR3 length: 13 residues. The germline V and J ends were trimmed by 0 bases and 7 bases, with 9 bases remaining between them. In DNA, the CDR3 is TGTGCCAGCAGCTTAGCCGGGAAGCGTGGCTACACCTTC. It specifies CASSLAGKRGYTF.

This chain uses TRBV18 with TRBJ2-5, with 7 positions matching TRBD1. CDR1 is KGHSH and CDR2 is LQKENI in the germline V gene. V gave up 4 bases and J gave up 5 bases; unmatched junction bases: 7. This CDR3 is built from 14 residues. The CDR3 loop reads CASSLDRERETQYF. The CDR3 nucleotides are TGTGCCAGCTCACTAGACAGGGAAAGGGAGACCCAGTACTTC.

This chain connects TRBV9 to TRBJ2-5; TRBD2 aligns across 8 bases. This CDR3 spans 17 amino acids. The trim removed 0 bases at V and 2 bases at J, leaving 9 bases unmatched. Germline lookup yields CDR1 SGDLS and CDR2 YYNGEE. The CDR3: CASSVGALAGIQETQYF. The CDR3 DNA reads TGTGCCAGCAGCGTAGGAGCGCTAGCGGGTATACAAGAGACCCAGTACTTC.

The chain uses TRBV19 and TRBJ2-7; 12 positions match TRBD1. The CDR3 has 13 amino acids. The germline V gene has CDR1 LNHDA and CDR2 SQIVND (reference sequence). With 8 bases clipped from V and 6 bases from J, the junction kept 5 bases outside the gene matches. For the CDR3, the DNA is TGTGCCAGTGCCGGGACAGGGGGCTCCGAGCAGTACTTC. Its translation: CASAGTGGSEQYF. Filled out from reference TRBV19 and TRBJ2-7, the complete variable domain reads DGGITQSPKYLFRKEGQNVTLSCEQNLNHDAMYWYRQDPGQGLRLIYYSQIVNDFQKGDIAEGYSVSREKKESFPLTVTSAQKNPTAFYLCASAGTGGSEQYFGPGTRLTVT.

This chain uses TRBV7-8 with TRBJ1-2; 11 nucleotides match TRBD1. Looked up from germline, CDR1 is SGHVS and CDR2 is FQNEAQ. This CDR3 has 15 amino acids. V was pared by 5 bases and J by 4 bases, with 6 bases of the junction left unmatched. The CDR3 DNA follows: TGTGCCAGCAGCCTAGGGACAGGGGGAAGCTATGGCTACACCTTC. Translation gives CASSLGTGGSYGYTF.

This clone was detected only once. The chain uses TRBV6-5 and TRBJ2-7; D remains ambiguous. CDR1 and CDR2 from the germline V gene are MNHEY and SVGAGI. Deletions cut 5 bases from V and 2 bases from J, with 13 bases between. CDR3 length: 14 residues. The chain's CDR3 is CASSPPGAAYEQYF. The CDR3, as DNA: TGTGCCAGCAGTCCTCCCGGAGCAGCCTACGAGCAGTACTTC.

The chain combines TRBV28 with TRBJ1-5; D unresolved. Germline loops: CDR1 MDHEN, CDR2 SYDVKM. Trimming stripped 6 bases from V and 6 bases from J, with 21 bases between. The CDR3 length is 16 residues. The CDR3 bases are TGTGCCAGCAGAGCCCCGGGAGCTAAAGGGCGTCAGCCCCAGCATTTT. It specifies CASRAPGAKGRQPQHF.

The chain uses TRBV18 and TRBJ2-2, with no clear D. Germline lookup yields CDR1 KGHSH and CDR2 LQKENI. The CDR3 has 15 amino acids. The V gene lost 0 bases and the J gene lost 4 bases, with 9 bases spanning the gap. In DNA, the CDR3 is TGTGCCAGCTCACCACCCTTGAGTGGCACCGGGGAGCTGTTTTTT. Amino acid sequence: CASSPPLSGTGELFF.

The chain couples TRBV5-8 to TRBJ2-7; 12 nucleotides line up with TRBD2. The V segment lost 4 bases and the J segment 3 bases; nucleotides outside the gene matches: 5. The length of the CDR3 is 15 residues. From germline, CDR1 is SGHTS and CDR2 YDEGEE. The CDR3 here is CASSHRLAGVYEQYF. As DNA, the CDR3 is TGTGCCAGCAGCCACCGACTAGCGGGAGTCTACGAGCAGTACTTC.

This rearrangement joins TRBV6-5 to TRBJ1-3; D is possibly TRBD1 (5 bases). Trimming took 0 bases from V and 7 from J, leaving 13 bases between them. Germline V CDR1 and CDR2: MNHEY, SVGAGI. This CDR3 has 15 residues. The CDR3 nucleotides are TGTGCCAGCAGTTACTCGGGGGGTCAAAGTAACACCATATATTTT. Translating it yields CASSYSGGQSNTIYF.

The chain is built from TRBV4-3 and TRBJ2-7, with 10 bases identical to TRBD1. This CDR3 has 14 residues. With V trimmed by 3 bases and J by 5 bases, 4 bases remained unmatched. The V gene's germline CDR1 is LGHNA and CDR2 YSLEER. CDR3 region: CASSQGTGDDEQYF. CDR3 in DNA: TGCGCCAGCAGCCAGGGGACAGGGGACGACGAGCAGTACTTC.

As regards this clone: Sequence at one end of the junction differs from germline and may be a read error. This chain's CDR3 is CAISLGGYETQYF. In nucleotides, the CDR3 is TGTGCCATCAGCCTGGGAGGTTATGAGACCCAGTACTTC. The chain carries TRBV7-6 and TRBJ2-5; the D gene is possibly TRBD2 (6 bases). Germline V gene lookup returns CDR1 SGHVS and CDR2 FNYEAQ. This CDR3 has 13 amino acids. The variable domain in full, with the rest retrieved from reference TRBV7-6 and TRBJ2-5, is GAGVSQSPRYKVTKRGQDVALRCDPISGHVSLYWYRQALGQGPEFLTYFNYEAQQDKSGLPNDRFSAERPEGSISTLTIQRTEQRDSAMYRCAISLGGYETQYFGPGTRLLVL.

This sequence joins TRBV6-5 and TRBJ1-5; D is unresolved. The V gene lost 5 bases and the J gene lost 7 bases, with 12 bases spanning the gap. CDR1 and CDR2 (germline): MNHEY, SVGAGI. The CDR3 covers 13 residues. CDR3 sequence: CASSRTVDQPQHF. The CDR3 nucleotides are TGTGCCAGCAGTCGCACGGTGGACCAGCCCCAGCATTTT.